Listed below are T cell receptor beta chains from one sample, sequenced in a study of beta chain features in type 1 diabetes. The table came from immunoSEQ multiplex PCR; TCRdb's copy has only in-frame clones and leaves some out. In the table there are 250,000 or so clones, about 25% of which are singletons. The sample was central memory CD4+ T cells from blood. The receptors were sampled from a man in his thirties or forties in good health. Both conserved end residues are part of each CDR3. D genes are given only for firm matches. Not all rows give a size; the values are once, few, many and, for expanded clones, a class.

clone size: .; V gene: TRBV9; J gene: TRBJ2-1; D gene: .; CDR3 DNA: TGTGCCAGCAGCGTAGCGGGAGTTAACTACAATGAGCAGTTCTTC; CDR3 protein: CASSVAGVNYNEQFF
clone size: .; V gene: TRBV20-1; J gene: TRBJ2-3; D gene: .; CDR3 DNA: TGCAGCGGGAGAACAGATACGCAGTATTTT; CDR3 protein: CSGRTDTQYF
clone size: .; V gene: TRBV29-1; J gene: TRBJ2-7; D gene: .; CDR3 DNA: TGCAGCGTTGTTGGAGGGAAACTGTCCGAGCAGTACTTC; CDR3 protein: CSVVGGKLSEQYF
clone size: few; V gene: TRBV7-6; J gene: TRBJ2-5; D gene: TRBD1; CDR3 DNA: TGTGCCAGCAGCCCTGACAGGGGCCAAGAGACCCAGTACTTC; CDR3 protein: CASSPDRGQETQYF
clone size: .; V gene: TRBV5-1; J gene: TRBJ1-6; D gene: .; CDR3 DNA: TGCGCCAGCAGCTTGTCCGGATCTAATTCACCCCTCCACTTT; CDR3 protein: CASSLSGSNSPLHF
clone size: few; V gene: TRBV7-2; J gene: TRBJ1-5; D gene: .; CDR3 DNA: TGTGCCAGCAGCTTAGTCTTGACAGGCATCCAGCCCCAGCATTTT; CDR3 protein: CASSLVLTGIQPQHF
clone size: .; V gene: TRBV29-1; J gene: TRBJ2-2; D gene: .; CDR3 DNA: TGCAGCGTTGGAGGAGGCCAGGGGGGTCCCGGGGAGCTGTTTTTT; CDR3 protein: CSVGGGQGGPGELFF
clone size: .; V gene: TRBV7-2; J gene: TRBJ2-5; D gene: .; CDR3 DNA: TGTGCCAGCAGCTTAGGGCGCCAAGAGACCCAGTACTTC; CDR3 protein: CASSLGRQETQYF
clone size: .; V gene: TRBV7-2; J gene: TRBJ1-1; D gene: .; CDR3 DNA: TGTGCCAGCAGCGCTGGACAGAGGTCGAACACTGAAGCTTTCTTT; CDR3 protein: CASSAGQRSNTEAFF
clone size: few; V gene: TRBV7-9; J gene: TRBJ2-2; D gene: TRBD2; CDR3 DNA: TGTGCCACAGGGAGGGGCTCCGGGGAGCTGTTTTTT; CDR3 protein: CATGRGSGELFF
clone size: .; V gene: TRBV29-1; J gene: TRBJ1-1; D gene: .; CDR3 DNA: TGCAGCGTTGGGAGTCGAACAGATGGAGCTTTCTTT; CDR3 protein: CSVGSRTDGAFF
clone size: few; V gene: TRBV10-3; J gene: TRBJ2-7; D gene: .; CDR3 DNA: TGTGCCATCAGCGCCTCCTCTGGCGCTACGAGGGAGCAGTACTTC; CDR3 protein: CAISASSGATREQYF
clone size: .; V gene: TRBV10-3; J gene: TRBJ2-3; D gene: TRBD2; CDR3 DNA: TGTGCCTCACGGGGGGGCCAAGCAGATACGCAGTATTTT; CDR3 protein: CASRGGQADTQYF
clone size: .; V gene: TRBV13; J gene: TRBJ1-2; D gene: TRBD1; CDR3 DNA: TGTGCCAGCAGGCCGGGACAGGGCGTTTATGGCTACACCTTC; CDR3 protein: CASRPGQGVYGYTF
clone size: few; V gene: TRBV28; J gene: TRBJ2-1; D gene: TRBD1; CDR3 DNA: TGTGCCAGCAGACAGGGACAGGGGACCTACAATGAGCAGTTCTTC; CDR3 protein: CASRQGQGTYNEQFF
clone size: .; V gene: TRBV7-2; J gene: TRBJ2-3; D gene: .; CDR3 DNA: TGTGCCAGCAGCTTAAAGTCGCTGGGTCACAAAGATACGCAGTATTTT; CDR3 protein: CASSLKSLGHKDTQYF
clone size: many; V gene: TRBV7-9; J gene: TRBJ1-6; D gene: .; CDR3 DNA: TGTGCCAGCAGCTCCGGGACATCTTCTTCACCCCTCCACTTT; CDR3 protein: CASSSGTSSSPLHF
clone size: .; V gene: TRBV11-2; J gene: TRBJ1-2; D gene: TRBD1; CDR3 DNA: TGTGCCAGCAGCTCTGGACAGGGGGACTATGGCTACACCTTC; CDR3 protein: CASSSGQGDYGYTF